This entry is about one T cell receptor (beta chain). The antigen remains unidentified. Reverse transcription of all isolated RNA meant that expressed TCRB transcripts were sequenced. The protocol was immunoSEQ multiplex PCR, while the TCRdb copy is restricted to in-frame clones and leaves out a portion. The sample holds around 400,000 clones, around 15% seen once. The data are from a study of beta chain features in type 1 diabetes. Study-wide results and caveats: Significant though moderate, a shortening of TCRB CDR3s appeared in all four CD4+ subsets of Type 1 diabetes patients.

Heparinised blood was drawn once per donor, averaging about 116 mL. Looked up from germline, CDR1 is LNHDA and CDR2 is SQIVND (reference sequence). This CDR3 region has 15 residues. V dropped 3 bases and J dropped 2; count of bases not matched to a gene: 6. The sequenced sample consisted of naive CD4+ T cells from blood. This TCR was sampled from a woman under 30 in good health. This chain links TRBV19 with TRBJ1-1; 7 bases map to TRBD1. The CDR3 sequence is CASSIQGVINTEAFF. The CDR3 nucleotides are TGTGCCAGTAGTATTCAGGGGGTGATCAACACTGAAGCTTTCTTT.